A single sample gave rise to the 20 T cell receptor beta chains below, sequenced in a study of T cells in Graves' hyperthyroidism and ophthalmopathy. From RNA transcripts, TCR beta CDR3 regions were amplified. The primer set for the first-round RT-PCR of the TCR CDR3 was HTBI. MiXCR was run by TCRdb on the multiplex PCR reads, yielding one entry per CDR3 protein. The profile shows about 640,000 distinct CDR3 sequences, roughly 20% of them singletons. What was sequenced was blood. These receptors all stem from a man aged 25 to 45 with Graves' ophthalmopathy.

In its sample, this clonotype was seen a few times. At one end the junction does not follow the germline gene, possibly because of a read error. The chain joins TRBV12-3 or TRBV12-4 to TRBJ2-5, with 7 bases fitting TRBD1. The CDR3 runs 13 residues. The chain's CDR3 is CASRRDSQGTQYF. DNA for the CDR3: TGTGCCAGCAGACGGGACAGCCAAGGGACCCAGTACTTC.

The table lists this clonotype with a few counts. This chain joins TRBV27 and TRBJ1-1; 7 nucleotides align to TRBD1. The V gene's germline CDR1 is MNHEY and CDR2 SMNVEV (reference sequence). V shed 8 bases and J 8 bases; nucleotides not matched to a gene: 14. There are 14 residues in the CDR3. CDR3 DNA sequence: TGTGCCAGCTCGATACAGGGGATTGAGTCAGAAGCTTTCTTT. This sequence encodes CASSIQGIESEAFF.

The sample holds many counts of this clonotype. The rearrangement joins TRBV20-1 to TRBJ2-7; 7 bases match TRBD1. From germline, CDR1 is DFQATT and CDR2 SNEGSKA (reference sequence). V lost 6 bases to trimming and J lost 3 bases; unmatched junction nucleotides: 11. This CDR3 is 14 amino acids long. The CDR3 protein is CSAVGYRDSYEQYF. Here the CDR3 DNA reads TGCAGTGCAGTGGGGTACCGGGACAGCTACGAGCAGTACTTC.

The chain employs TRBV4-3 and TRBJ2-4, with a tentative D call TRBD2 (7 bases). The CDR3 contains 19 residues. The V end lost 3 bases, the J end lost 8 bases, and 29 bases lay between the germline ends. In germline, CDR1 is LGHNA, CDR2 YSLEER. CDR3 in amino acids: CASSHRSTPGRQGGDIQYF. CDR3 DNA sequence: TGCGCCAGCAGCCACCGCTCAACGCCGGGACGCCAAGGGGGGGACATTCAGTACTTC.

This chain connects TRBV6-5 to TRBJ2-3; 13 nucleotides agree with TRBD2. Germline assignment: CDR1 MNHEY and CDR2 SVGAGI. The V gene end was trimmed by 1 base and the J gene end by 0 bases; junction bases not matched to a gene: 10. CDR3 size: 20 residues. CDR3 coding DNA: TGTGCCAGCAGTTACTTGGGACTAGCGGGACAGGGACCTAGCACAGATACGCAGTATTTT. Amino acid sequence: CASSYLGLAGQGPSTDTQYF.

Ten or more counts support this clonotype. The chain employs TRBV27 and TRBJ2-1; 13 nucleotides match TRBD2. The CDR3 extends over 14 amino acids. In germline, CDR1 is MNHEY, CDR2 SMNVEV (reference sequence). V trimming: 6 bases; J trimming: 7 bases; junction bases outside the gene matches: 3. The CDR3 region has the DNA TGTGCCAGCAGCGGACTAGCGGGAGTGAATGAGCAGTTCTTC. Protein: CASSGLAGVNEQFF.

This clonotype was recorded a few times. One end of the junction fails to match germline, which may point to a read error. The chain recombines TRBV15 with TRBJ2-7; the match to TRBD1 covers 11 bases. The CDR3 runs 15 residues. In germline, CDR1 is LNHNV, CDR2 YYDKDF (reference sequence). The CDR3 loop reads CATSRGDRGIYEQYF. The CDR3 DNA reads TGTGCCACTAGCAGGGGGGACAGGGGGATCTACGAGCAGTACTTC.

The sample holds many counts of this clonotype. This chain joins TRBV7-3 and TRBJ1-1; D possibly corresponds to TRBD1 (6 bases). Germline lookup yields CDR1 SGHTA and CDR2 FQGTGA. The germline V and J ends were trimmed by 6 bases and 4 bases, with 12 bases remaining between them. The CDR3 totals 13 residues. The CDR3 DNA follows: TGTGCCAGCAGTCAGGGGTCCGGCACTGAAGCTTTCTTT. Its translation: CASSQGSGTEAFF.

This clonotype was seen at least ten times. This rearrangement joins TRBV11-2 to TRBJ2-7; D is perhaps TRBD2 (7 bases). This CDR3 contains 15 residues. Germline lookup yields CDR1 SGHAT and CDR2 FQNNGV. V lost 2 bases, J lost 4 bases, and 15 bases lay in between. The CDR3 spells CASSLFGGGEYEQYF. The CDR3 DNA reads TGTGCCAGCAGCTTATTTGGAGGGGGGGAGTACGAGCAGTACTTC.

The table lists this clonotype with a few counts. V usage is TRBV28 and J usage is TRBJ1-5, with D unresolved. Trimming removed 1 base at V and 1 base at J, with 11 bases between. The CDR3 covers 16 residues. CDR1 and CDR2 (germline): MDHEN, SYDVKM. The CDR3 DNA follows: TGTGCCAGCAGTTTATTGGCGGGTCCGAGCAATCAGCCCCAGCATTTT. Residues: CASSLLAGPSNQPQHF. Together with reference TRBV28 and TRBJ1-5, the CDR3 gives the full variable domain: DVKVTQSSRYLVKRTGEKVFLECVQDMDHENMFWYRQDPGLGLRLIYFSYDVKMKEKGDIPEGYSVSREKKERFSLILESASTNQTSMYLCASSLLAGPSNQPQHFGDGTRLSIL.

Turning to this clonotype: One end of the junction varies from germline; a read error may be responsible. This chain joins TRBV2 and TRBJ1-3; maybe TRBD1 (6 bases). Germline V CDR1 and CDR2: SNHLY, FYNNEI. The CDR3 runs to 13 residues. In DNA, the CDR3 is TGTGCCAGAAGTGAAGGCAGGGGCCACACCATATATTTT. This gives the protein CARSEGRGHTIYF.

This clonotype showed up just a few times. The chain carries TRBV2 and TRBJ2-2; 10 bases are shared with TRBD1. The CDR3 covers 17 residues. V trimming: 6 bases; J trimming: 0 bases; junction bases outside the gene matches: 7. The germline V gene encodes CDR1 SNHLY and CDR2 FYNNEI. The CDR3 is CASRGTGARANTGELFF. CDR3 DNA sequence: TGTGCCAGCAGGGGGACAGGGGCCCGGGCGAACACCGGGGAGCTGTTTTTT.

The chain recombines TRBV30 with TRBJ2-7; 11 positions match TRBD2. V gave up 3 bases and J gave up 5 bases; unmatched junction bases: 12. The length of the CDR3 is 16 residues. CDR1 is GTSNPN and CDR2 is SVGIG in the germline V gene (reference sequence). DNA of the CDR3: TGTGCCTGGAGACTAGCGGGAGCCACGGAGGGGGACGAGCAGTACTTC. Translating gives CAWRLAGATEGDEQYF.

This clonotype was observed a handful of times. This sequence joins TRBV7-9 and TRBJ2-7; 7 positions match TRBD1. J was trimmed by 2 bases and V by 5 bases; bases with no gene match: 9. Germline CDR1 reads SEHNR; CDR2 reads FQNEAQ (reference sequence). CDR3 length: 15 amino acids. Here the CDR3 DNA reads TGTGCCAGCAGCGTTAGCCCCCAGGGGGCCTACGAGCAGTACTTC. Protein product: CASSVSPQGAYEQYF.

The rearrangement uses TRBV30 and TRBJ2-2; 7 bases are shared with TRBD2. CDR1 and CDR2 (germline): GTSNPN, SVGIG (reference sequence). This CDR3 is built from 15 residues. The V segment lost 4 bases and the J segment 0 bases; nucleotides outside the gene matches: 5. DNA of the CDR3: TGTGCCTGGATGAGCGGGGTCGCGAACACCGGGGAGCTGTTTTTT. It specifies CAWMSGVANTGELFF.

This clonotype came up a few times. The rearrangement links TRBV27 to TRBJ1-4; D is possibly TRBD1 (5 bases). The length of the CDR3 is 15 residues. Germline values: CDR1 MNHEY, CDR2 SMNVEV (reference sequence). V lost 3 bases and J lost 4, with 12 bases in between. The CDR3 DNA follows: TGTGCCAGCAGTTTGGGGGACGGCTTTAATGAAAAACTGTTTTTT. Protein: CASSLGDGFNEKLFF.

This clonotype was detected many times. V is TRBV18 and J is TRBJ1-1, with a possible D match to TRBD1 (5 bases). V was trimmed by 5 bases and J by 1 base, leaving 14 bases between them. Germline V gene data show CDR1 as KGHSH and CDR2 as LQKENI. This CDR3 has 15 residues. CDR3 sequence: CASSSAQVPNTEAFF. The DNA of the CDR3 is TGTGCCAGCTCATCAGCACAGGTCCCGAACACTGAAGCTTTCTTT.

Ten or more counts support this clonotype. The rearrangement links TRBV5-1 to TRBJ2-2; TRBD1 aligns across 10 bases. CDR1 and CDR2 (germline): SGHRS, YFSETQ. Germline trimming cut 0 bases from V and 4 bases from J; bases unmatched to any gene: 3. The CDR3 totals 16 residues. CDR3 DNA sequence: TGCGCCAGCAGCTTGGAGGGACAGGGGCTCACCGGGGAGCTGTTTTTT. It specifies CASSLEGQGLTGELFF. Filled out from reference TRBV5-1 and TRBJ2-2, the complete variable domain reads KAGVTQTPRYLIKTRGQQVTLSCSPISGHRSVSWYQQTPGQGLQFLFEYFSETQRNKGNFPGRFSGRQFSNSRSEMNVSTLELGDSALYLCASSLEGQGLTGELFFGEGSRLTVL.

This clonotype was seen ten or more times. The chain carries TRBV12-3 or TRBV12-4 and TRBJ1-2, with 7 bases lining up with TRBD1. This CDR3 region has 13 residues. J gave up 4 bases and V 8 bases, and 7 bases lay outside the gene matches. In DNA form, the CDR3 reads TGTGCCAGCTGCCCCGGGACAGCCTATGGCTACACCTTC. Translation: CASCPGTAYGYTF.

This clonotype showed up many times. The CDR3 DNA reads TGTGCCAGCAGGGGGACCGGGGCAGAGCAGTTCTTC. Translated, it gives CASRGTGAEQFF. The rearrangement links TRBV28 to TRBJ2-1; possibly TRBD1 or TRBD2 for D (5 bases each). This CDR3 contains 12 residues. With 6 bases removed from V and 10 bases from J, the gap between germline ends came to 13 bases. The V gene's germline CDR1 is MDHEN and CDR2 SYDVKM.